The sequence of this T cell receptor beta chain was determined in a study of beta chain features in type 1 diabetes. General observations from the study: Among type 1 diabetes patients, VDJ junctions had fewer insertions and more deletions. Resolution of whether HLA type affects TCRB rearrangement was not achieved here. Type 1 diabetes patients had moderately but significantly shorter TCRB CDR3s in all four CD4+ subsets. Patients showed naive, central memory and Treg TCRB repertoires that appeared more similar than those of healthy donors.

One heparinised draw of blood, averaging about 116 mL, came from each donor. Per the germline V gene, CDR1 is MNHNS and CDR2 is SASEGT. V lost 2 bases, J lost 3 bases, and 5 bases lay in between. The CDR3 has 13 amino acids. Expressed TCRB transcripts were sequenced, since all the RNA that had been isolated was reverse transcribed. Profiling relied on immunoSEQ multiplex PCR, and the TCRdb table lists in-frame clones only, not all of them. The sample lists 600,000 to 700,000 clones; 9.5% to 15% were seen once. This clone has just a few counts. Its antigen is still unknown. The chain recombines TRBV6-1 with TRBJ1-5; D not resolved. The source of this sequence is a man aged 25-45 years with type 1 diabetes. The sample comprised naive CD4+ T cells from blood. This CDR3 is CASSESDNQPQHF. The CDR3 DNA reads TGTGCCAGCAGTGAATCGGACAATCAGCCCCAGCATTTT.